Each of the 26 T cell receptor beta chains below was sequenced from the same sample in a study of blood T cell repertoires in COVID-19. Only in-frame clones appear in the TCRdb table, and some are missing; sequencing was by immunoSEQ multiplex PCR. The sample includes a few hundred thousand clones, roughly 77% of them seen just once. Source material: PBMCs or T cells enriched from blood (not recorded which). The receptors stem from a middle-aged man who had recovered from COVID-19.

This clone has a single count. The rearrangement joins TRBV18 to TRBJ2-3; D remains unclear. V was trimmed by 7 bases and J by 0 bases, leaving 11 bases between them. The CDR3 sequence is 14 residues long. Germline CDR1 is KGHSH and CDR2 is LQKENI. CDR3 DNA sequence: TGTGCCAGCTTAAACACGCCTAGCACAGATACGCAGTATTTT. Translating it yields CASLNTPSTDTQYF.

This chain uses TRBV29-1 with TRBJ1-2; D is undetermined. This CDR3 has 11 amino acids. Germline lookup yields CDR1 SQVTM and CDR2 ANQGSEA. V was trimmed by 7 bases and J by 6 bases, leaving 12 bases between them. CDR3 sequence (DNA): TGCAGCGCACCTAGATCAGATGGCTACACCTTC. Its translation: CSAPRSDGYTF.

This clone is a singleton in its sample. V gene TRBV6-2 or TRBV6-3 combines with J gene TRBJ1-5; possible D gene TRBD1, 5 bases. The CDR3 covers 14 residues. Trimming stripped 0 bases from V and 7 bases from J, with 10 bases between. CDR1 is MNHEY and CDR2 is SVGEGT in the germline V gene. CDR3 sequence: CASSYSGGGQPQHF. The CDR3 nucleotides read TGTGCCAGCAGTTACTCTGGGGGAGGGCAGCCCCAGCATTTT.

The chain couples TRBV7-9 to TRBJ2-7; TRBD1 agrees at 8 bases. CDR1 and CDR2 from the germline V gene are SEHNR and FQNEAQ (reference sequence). This CDR3 spans 13 amino acids. J gave up 3 bases and V 8 bases, and 6 bases lay outside the gene matches. The chain's CDR3 is CASQTGDLYEQYF. CDR3 bases: TGTGCCAGCCAGACAGGGGACCTCTACGAGCAGTACTTC. Drawing the rest from reference TRBV7-9 and TRBJ2-7, the complete variable domain is DTGVSQNPRHKITKRGQNVTFRCDPISEHNRLYWYRQTLGQGPEFLTYFQNEAQLEKSRLLSDRFSAERPKGSFSTLEIQRTEQGDSAMYLCASQTGDLYEQYFGPGTRLTVT.

V gene TRBV9 combines with J gene TRBJ1-2, with TRBD1 as a possible D gene (6 bases). Trimming took off 4 bases at V and 5 bases at J, with 18 bases between the two ends. The germline gives CDR1 SGDLS, CDR2 YYNGEE. The CDR3 sequence is 15 residues long. This CDR3 is CASSPQGGKGYGYTF. The CDR3 nucleotides are TGTGCCAGCAGCCCACAGGGAGGGAAGGGTTATGGCTACACCTTC.

Many counts were recorded for this clone. This rearrangement joins TRBV11-2 to TRBJ2-1; 7 positions match TRBD2. Looked up from germline, CDR1 is SGHAT and CDR2 is FQNNGV. This CDR3 is 16 amino acids long. With 1 base clipped from V and 3 bases from J, the junction kept 6 bases outside the gene matches. CDR3 sequence (DNA): TGTGCCAGCAGCTTAGTGGGGGGGGAAAACTACAATGAGCAGTTCTTC. Amino acid sequence: CASSLVGGENYNEQFF.

This clone turned up a few times. The chain's CDR3 is CASSFNGQISYGYTF. The CDR3 DNA is TGTGCCAGCAGTTTCAACGGACAGATCTCCTATGGCTACACCTTC. The chain links TRBV27 to TRBJ1-2, with D maybe TRBD1 (6 bases). This CDR3 contains 15 residues. V was cut by 3 bases and J by 4 bases, with 15 bases left in between. Germline V lookup: CDR1 MNHEY, CDR2 SMNVEV (reference sequence).

The chain couples TRBV2 to TRBJ2-5; 8 positions agree with TRBD2. The CDR3 totals 17 residues. V dropped 8 bases and J dropped 2; count of bases not matched to a gene: 16. Germline V gene lookup returns CDR1 SNHLY and CDR2 FYNNEI. CDR3 sequence reads: CASSWELSGGTQETQYF. CDR3 nucleotide sequence: TGTGCCAGCTCGTGGGAGCTCAGCGGGGGTACGCAAGAGACCCAGTACTTC.

This clone was recorded only once. This rearrangement joins TRBV9 to TRBJ1-3; D remains unclear. Germline V gene data show CDR1 as SGDLS and CDR2 as YYNGEE. Trimming stripped 4 bases from V and 3 bases from J, with 26 bases between. This CDR3 is built from 19 residues. Written as DNA, the CDR3 is TGTGCCAGCAGCCCCCGAGGCGGTCGCGCGGTCTCTGGTGGAAACACCATATATTTT. This encodes CASSPRGGRAVSGGNTIYF.

This sequence joins TRBV10-1 and TRBJ2-1, with 8 bases fitting TRBD1. The CDR3 is 15 residues long. V shed 2 bases, J shed 8 bases, and the junction held 8 bases outside the gene matches. From germline, CDR1 is WNHNN and CDR2 SYGVQD (reference sequence). For the CDR3, the DNA is TGCGCCAGCAGTGAGGGCGAAGGACAGGGATATGAGCAGTTCTTC. Translated: CASSEGEGQGYEQFF.

The chain has TRBV28 and TRBJ1-5; D remains ambiguous. The V and J ends lost 2 bases and 4 bases respectively, with 9 bases between them. This CDR3 region has 14 residues. The germline gives CDR1 MDHEN, CDR2 SYDVKM. The chain's CDR3 is CASSLGQQNQPQHF. DNA of the CDR3: TGTGCCAGCAGTTTAGGGCAGCAAAATCAGCCCCAGCATTTT.

The chain combines TRBV30 with TRBJ1-4; D is ambiguous. CDR1 and CDR2 from the germline V gene are GTSNPN and SVGIG (reference sequence). The CDR3 contains 11 residues. V was clipped by 2 bases and J by 12 bases, with 10 bases between them. The CDR3 nucleotides read TGTGCCTGGAGTTCCACAATACAACTGTTTTTT. Protein sequence: CAWSSTIQLFF.

The chain links TRBV15 to TRBJ2-7; TRBD2 agrees at 8 bases. With V trimmed by 0 bases and J by 5 bases, 6 bases remained unmatched. Germline V lookup: CDR1 LNHNV, CDR2 YYDKDF (reference sequence). The CDR3 is made up of 15 amino acids. CDR3 amino acids: CATSREVAGLNEQYF. Here the CDR3 DNA reads TGTGCCACCAGCAGAGAGGTAGCGGGGCTGAACGAGCAGTACTTC.

This rearrangement joins TRBV7-3 to TRBJ1-1, with no clear D. Looked up from germline, CDR1 is SGHTA and CDR2 is FQGTGA. CDR3 length equals 13 residues. V shed 5 bases and J shed 4 bases, with 11 bases lying between them. DNA of the CDR3: TGTGCCAGCAGCCCGACCCTAGGCACTGAAGCTTTCTTT. Translation: CASSPTLGTEAFF.

This chain links TRBV5-1 with TRBJ1-1, with 8 bases aligning to TRBD1. The trim removed 7 bases at V and 4 bases at J, leaving 9 bases unmatched. This CDR3 is built from 14 residues. CDR1 and CDR2 (germline): SGHRS, YFSETQ. The CDR3, as DNA: TGCGCCAGCGCGCCAGGGGGCGCGGGCACTGAAGCTTTCTTT. Translating gives CASAPGGAGTEAFF.

This chain connects TRBV30 to TRBJ1-4; a possible D gene is TRBD1 (6 bases). Deletions cut 2 bases from V and 3 bases from J, with 13 bases between. Germline V gene sequence: CDR1 GTSNPN, CDR2 SVGIG (reference sequence). The CDR3 is made up of 15 amino acids. The DNA of the CDR3 is TGTGCCTGGAGTCCTCCGGACAGCGCTAATGAAAAACTGTTTTTT. This gives the protein CAWSPPDSANEKLFF.

The chain employs TRBV2 and TRBJ2-5; 7 bases match TRBD1. Germline V gene sequence: CDR1 SNHLY, CDR2 FYNNEI. The CDR3 totals 15 residues. V gave up 6 bases and J gave up 3 bases; unmatched junction bases: 10. Here the CDR3 DNA reads TGTGCCAGCAGCAACCCGGGACAGTTGAAAGAGACCCAGTACTTC. Encoded protein: CASSNPGQLKETQYF.

This clone was recorded a few times. The chain combines TRBV11-3 with TRBJ2-7, with 7 bases fitting TRBD1. Germline V gene sequence: CDR1 SGHNT, CDR2 YENEEA. This CDR3 spans 13 amino acids. V gave up 5 bases and J gave up 7 bases; unmatched junction bases: 8. The CDR3 here is CASSPTGDGEQYF. CDR3 in DNA: TGTGCCAGCAGCCCAACAGGGGACGGGGAGCAGTACTTC.

CDR3 residues: CASSRKGLAQETQYF. For the CDR3, the DNA is TGTGCCAGCAGCCGGAAGGGACTAGCCCAGGAGACCCAGTACTTC. The V gene is TRBV5-6, the J gene TRBJ2-5; 9 nucleotides match TRBD2. The ends lost 4 bases at V and 5 bases at J; junction bases unmatched: 9. Germline values: CDR1 SGHDT, CDR2 YYEEEE. The CDR3 is 15 residues long.

The rearrangement uses TRBV23-1 and TRBJ2-3, with 7 positions matching TRBD1. TRBV23-1 belongs to the ORF category, with a function that is uncertain. The CDR3 has 14 amino acids. V gave up 7 bases and J gave up 6 bases; unmatched junction bases: 10. The CDR3 sequence: CASTHGTVADTQYF. The CDR3 DNA reads as TGCGCCAGCACTCACGGGACAGTAGCGGATACGCAGTATTTT.

The chain combines TRBV10-2 with TRBJ2-3; 12 bases are shared with TRBD2. Per the germline V gene, CDR1 is WSHSY and CDR2 is SAAADI. V trimming: 6 bases; J trimming: 10 bases; junction bases outside the gene matches: 2. The CDR3 covers 12 residues. The CDR3 region has the DNA TGCGCCAGCAGGGGGACTAGCGGGCCGCAGTATTTT. Its translation: CASRGTSGPQYF.

The CDR3, as DNA: TGTGCCAGCAGTCGGACAGGGTCCTACAATGAGCAGTTCTTC. Translated: CASSRTGSYNEQFF. The chain recombines TRBV27 with TRBJ2-1; 8 positions match TRBD1. The CDR3 is 14 amino acids. The ends lost 5 bases at V and 1 base at J; junction bases unmatched: 1. Germline V gene data show CDR1 as MNHEY and CDR2 as SMNVEV (reference sequence).

The chain couples TRBV2 to TRBJ1-4; tentatively, D is TRBD1 (5 bases). Germline CDR1 and CDR2: SNHLY and FYNNEI. V was pared by 6 bases and J by 8 bases, with 16 bases between. This CDR3 is 14 amino acids long. Here the CDR3 DNA reads TGTGCCAGCAGGATCGGACCAGGGTTAGAAAAACTGTTTTTT. This gives the protein CASRIGPGLEKLFF.

The chain recombines TRBV19 with TRBJ1-2; D is possibly TRBD1 (6 bases). Trimming pared 7 bases from V and 5 bases from J, leaving 20 bases between. Looked up from germline, CDR1 is LNHDA and CDR2 is SQIVND (reference sequence). The CDR3 runs to 15 residues. The CDR3 DNA follows: TGTGCCAGTACCCCAAGTAGTGGGGGGGCTTATGGCTACACCTTC. Translated: CASTPSSGGAYGYTF. The variable domain in full, completed from reference TRBV19 and TRBJ1-2, reads DGGITQSPKYLFRKEGQNVTLSCEQNLNHDAMYWYRQDPGQGLRLIYYSQIVNDFQKGDIAEGYSVSREKKESFPLTVTSAQKNPTAFYLCASTPSSGGAYGYTFGSGTRLTVV.

As DNA, the CDR3 is TGTGCCAGCAGCATGGACAGGGGTTCTCACGGGGAGCTGTTTTTT. Protein product: CASSMDRGSHGELFF. This rearrangement joins TRBV11-2 to TRBJ2-2; 9 nucleotides match TRBD1. CDR1 is SGHAT, CDR2 FQNNGV, per germline. The CDR3 runs to 15 residues. V lost 5 bases, J lost 7 bases, and 8 bases stayed unmatched.

The V gene is TRBV3-1 (or the pseudogene TRBV3-2), the J gene TRBJ2-7; D not certain. The CDR3 contains 12 residues. Trimming pared 1 base from V and 3 bases from J, leaving 4 bases between. Germline V lookup: CDR1 LGHDT, CDR2 YNNKEL (reference sequence). DNA for the CDR3: TGTGCCAGCAGCCAAGCTTACTACGAGCAGTACTTC. It specifies CASSQAYYEQYF.